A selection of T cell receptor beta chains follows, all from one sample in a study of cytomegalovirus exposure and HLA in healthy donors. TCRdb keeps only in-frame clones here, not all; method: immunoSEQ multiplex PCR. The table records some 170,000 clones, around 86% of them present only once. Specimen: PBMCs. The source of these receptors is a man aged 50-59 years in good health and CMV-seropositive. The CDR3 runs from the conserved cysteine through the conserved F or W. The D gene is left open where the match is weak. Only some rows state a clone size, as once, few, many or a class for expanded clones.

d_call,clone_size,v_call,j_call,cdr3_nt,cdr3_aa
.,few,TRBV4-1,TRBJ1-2,TGCGCCAGCAGCCAAGGCACAGGGTACGTTGGCTACACCTTC,CASSQGTGYVGYTF
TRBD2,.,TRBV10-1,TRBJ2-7,TGCGCCAGCAGTTCCGGGACTAGCGGCTACGAGCAGTACTTC,CASSSGTSGYEQYF
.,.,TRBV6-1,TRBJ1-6,TGTGCCAGCAGCCCGGGATCATCACCCCTCCACTTT,CASSPGSSPLHF
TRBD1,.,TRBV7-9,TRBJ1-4,TGTGCCAGCAGCCAAACAGGGGTGACTAATGAAAAACTGTTTTTT,CASSQTGVTNEKLFF
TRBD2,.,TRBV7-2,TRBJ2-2,TGTGCCAGCAGCGGCTCTAGCGGGGCCCCTACCGGGGAGCTGTTTTTT,CASSGSSGAPTGELFF
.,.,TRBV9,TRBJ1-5,TGTGCCAGCAGCGTATCCGGGACACCTAATCAGCCCCAGCATTTT,CASSVSGTPNQPQHF
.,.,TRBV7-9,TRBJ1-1,TGTGCCAGCAGCTTAGGGGGAGGGGAAGCTTTCTTT,CASSLGGGEAFF
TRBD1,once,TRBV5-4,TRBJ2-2,TGTGCCAGCAGCTTGGCAGGGGGCGATTCCGGGGAGCTGTTTTTT,CASSLAGGDSGELFF
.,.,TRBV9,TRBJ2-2,TGTGCCAGCAGCGTACGGACCGGGGAGCTGTTTTTT,CASSVRTGELFF
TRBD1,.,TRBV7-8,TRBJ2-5,TGTGCCAGCAGCTTAAGTTTCCAGACAGGGGGAGAGACCCAGTACTTC,CASSLSFQTGGETQYF
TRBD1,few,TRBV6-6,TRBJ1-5,TGTGCCAGCAGTTACTGGACAGGGGTTGATCAGCCCCAGCATTTT,CASSYWTGVDQPQHF
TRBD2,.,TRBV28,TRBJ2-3,TGTGCCAGCAGGGGGCGGGGGGGCCCGGATACGCAGTATTTT,CASRGRGGPDTQYF
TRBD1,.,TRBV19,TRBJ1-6,TGTGCCAGTAGATATACATACAGGGGGCGCCTCTCACCCCTCCACTTT,CASRYTYRGRLSPLHF
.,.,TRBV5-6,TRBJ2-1,TGTGCCAGCAGCTTGATGGGGAGAGGCTCCTACAATGAGCAGTTCTTC,CASSLMGRGSYNEQFF
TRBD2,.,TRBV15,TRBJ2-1,TGTGCCACCAGCAGAGTTTTAGGGGAACCGGGACTAGCGGGGGGATCCTACAATGAGCAGTTCTTC,CATSRVLGEPGLAGGSYNEQFF
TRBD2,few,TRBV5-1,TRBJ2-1,TGCGCCAGCAGGCAGACTAGCGGGGGAAATGAGCAGTTCTTC,CASRQTSGGNEQFF
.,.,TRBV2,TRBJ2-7,TGTGCCAGCACCATAACTGACAGAGCTTCGTACGAGCAGTACTTC,CASTITDRASYEQYF
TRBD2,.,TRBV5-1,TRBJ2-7,TGCGCCAGCAGCTTGCGAGCTCGACTAGCGGGAGGGCCCAGGCAGTACTTC,CASSLRARLAGGPRQYF
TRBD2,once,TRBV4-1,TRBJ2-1,TGCGCCAGCAGCCAAGGTAGCGGGGGGGCCTCCTACAATGAGCAGTTCTTC,CASSQGSGGASYNEQFF
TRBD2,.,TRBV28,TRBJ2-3,TGTGCCAGCAGTTCCCCCAGGGGTGCGGGGGGATTATCCACAGATACGCAGTATTTT,CASSSPRGAGGLSTDTQYF
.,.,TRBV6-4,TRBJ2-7,TGTGCCAGCAGTGACTCGATAAGGGGCCTCCCCTCCTCCTACGAGCAGTACTTC,CASSDSIRGLPSSYEQYF
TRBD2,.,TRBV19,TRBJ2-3,TGTGCCAGTCGAATCGGACTAGCGGGGGGCCGGGTTGACACAGATACGCAGTATTTT,CASRIGLAGGRVDTDTQYF
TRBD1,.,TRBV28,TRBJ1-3,TGTGCCAGCAGACCCGGCGGACAGGGTGGTGACACCATATATTTT,CASRPGGQGGDTIYF
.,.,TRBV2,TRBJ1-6,TGTGCCAGCAGAACCGGACAGACTTCACCCCTCCACTTT,CASRTGQTSPLHF
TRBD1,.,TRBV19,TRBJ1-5,TGTGCCAGTACCTCGGGACAGGGAAATCAGCCCCAGCATTTT,CASTSGQGNQPQHF
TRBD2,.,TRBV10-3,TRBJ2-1,TGTGCCATCAGTGGGACTAGCTACAATGAGCAGTTCTTC,CAISGTSYNEQFF
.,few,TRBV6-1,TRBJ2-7,TGTGCCAGCGGCGGGGTGTCCCCGACCTACGAGCAGTACTTC,CASGGVSPTYEQYF
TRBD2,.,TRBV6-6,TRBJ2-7,TGTGCCAGCAGCGGACTAGACCACTACGAGCAGTACTTC,CASSGLDHYEQYF
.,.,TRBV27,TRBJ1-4,TGTGCCAGCACCCCAAGGGGGAGGGGGACTAATGAAAAACTGTTTTTT,CASTPRGRGTNEKLFF
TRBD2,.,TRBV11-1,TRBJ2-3,TGTGCCAGCAGCCGTCTAGCGGGGGGGATCACAGATACGCAGTATTTT,CASSRLAGGITDTQYF
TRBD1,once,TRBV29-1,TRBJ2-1,TGCAGCGTTGCAAGGGACAGGGCCAATGAGCAGTTCTTC,CSVARDRANEQFF